The 5 T cell receptor beta chains listed next were all sequenced from one sample in a study of shared clonotypes between healthy human individuals. Profiled with immunoSEQ multiplex PCR; TCRdb holds only in-frame clones, not every one. The data hold about 480,000 clones, with over 75% observed a single time. What was sequenced was PBMCs. All receptors come from a woman in her 40s in good health. Some clones in this sample may be carry-over from other donors' samples.

The V call is TRBV19, the J call TRBJ1-2; D not certain. This CDR3 has 16 residues. Trimming stripped 3 bases from V and 3 bases from J, with 17 bases between. From germline, CDR1 is LNHDA and CDR2 SQIVND (reference sequence). The CDR3 coding sequence is TGTGCCAGTAGTATTGGCAGGTCCTGGACCTACTATGGCTACACCTTC. This sequence encodes CASSIGRSWTYYGYTF.

V gene TRBV28 combines with J gene TRBJ2-5, with TRBD2 matching over 7 bases. The CDR3 is made up of 13 amino acids. V gave up 7 bases and J gave up 4 bases; unmatched junction bases: 6. The V gene's germline CDR1 is MDHEN and CDR2 SYDVKM. The CDR3, as DNA: TGTGCCAGCACCCCGGGGGGTTTAGAGACCCAGTACTTC. This sequence encodes CASTPGGLETQYF.

The J gene is TRBJ2-7, the V gene TRBV5-1, with D perhaps TRBD2 (5 bases). V was clipped by 4 bases and J by 0 bases, with 14 bases between them. The CDR3 extends over 15 amino acids. The V gene's germline CDR1 is SGHRS and CDR2 YFSETQ. This CDR3 reads CASSKAELSSYEQYF. CDR3 coding DNA: TGCGCCAGCAGCAAAGCGGAGCTGAGCTCCTACGAGCAGTACTTC.

A single count supports this clone. The chain carries TRBV19 and TRBJ1-1; TRBD1 aligns across 8 bases. Trimming at V came to 3 bases and at J to 4 bases, leaving 10 bases not matched to a gene. The germline V gene has CDR1 LNHDA and CDR2 SQIVND (reference sequence). The CDR3 runs 16 residues. CDR3 residues: CASSMSPGQAVTEAFF. In DNA form, the CDR3 reads TGTGCCAGTAGTATGAGTCCGGGACAGGCCGTCACTGAAGCTTTCTTT. Combining the CDR3 with reference TRBV19 and TRBJ1-1 gives the whole variable domain DGGITQSPKYLFRKEGQNVTLSCEQNLNHDAMYWYRQDPGQGLRLIYYSQIVNDFQKGDIAEGYSVSREKKESFPLTVTSAQKNPTAFYLCASSMSPGQAVTEAFFGQGTRLTVV.

The chain uses TRBV6-1 and TRBJ1-6; no firm D call. V lost 7 bases to trimming and J lost 9 bases, with 10 bases between them. Germline CDR1 and CDR2: MNHNS and SASEGT. This CDR3 has 12 amino acids. This CDR3 is CASTIVPSPLHF. DNA of the CDR3: TGTGCCAGCACCATAGTTCCTTCACCCCTCCACTTT.